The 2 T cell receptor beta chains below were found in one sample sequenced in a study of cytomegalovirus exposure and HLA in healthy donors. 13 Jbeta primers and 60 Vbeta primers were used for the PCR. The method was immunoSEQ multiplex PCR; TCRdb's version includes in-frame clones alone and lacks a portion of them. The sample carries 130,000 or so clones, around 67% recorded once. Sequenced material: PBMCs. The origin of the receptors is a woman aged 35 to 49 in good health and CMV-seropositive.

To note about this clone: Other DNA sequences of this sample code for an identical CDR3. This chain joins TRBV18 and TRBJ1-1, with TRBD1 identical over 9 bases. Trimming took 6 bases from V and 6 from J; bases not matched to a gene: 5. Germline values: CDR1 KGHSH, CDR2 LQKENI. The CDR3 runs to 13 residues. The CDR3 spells CASSPGQGAEAFF. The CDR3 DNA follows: TGTGCCAGCTCTCCGGGACAGGGAGCTGAAGCTTTCTTT.

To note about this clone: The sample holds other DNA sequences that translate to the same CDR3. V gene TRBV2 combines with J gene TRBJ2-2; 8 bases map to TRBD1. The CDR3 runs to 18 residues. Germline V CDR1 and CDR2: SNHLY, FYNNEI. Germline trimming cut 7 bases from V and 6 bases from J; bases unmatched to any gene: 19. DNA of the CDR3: TGTGCCAGCATGAGGGGGGAGGCGAGGGCAGGGGGCGCCGGGGAGCTGTTTTTT. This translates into CASMRGEARAGGAGELFF.